The sequence of this T cell receptor gamma chain was determined in a study of human gamma delta and Vdelta1 T cells. This clone is medium-sized in the sample. In germline, CDR1 is EGSNGY, CDR2 YDSYNSKV. This CDR3 has 16 residues. Trimming removed 0 bases from V and 6 bases from J; junction bases left unmatched: 10. TCRdb repeated clone calling on the PCR reads with CATT. The sample shows a few thousand gamma-chain clones, around 4.9% of them seen only once. This chain joins TRGV2 and TRGJP2. Sequencing was done on a sample of naive CD27+ Vdelta1 gamma-delta T cells from blood. This sequence originates from a human donor in good health. The CDR3 sequence: CATWDGLSYGDWIKTF. The CDR3, as DNA: TGTGCCACCTGGGACGGGCTCTCGTATGGTGATTGGATCAAGACGTTT.